This section outlines one T cell receptor (beta chain) sequence together with its context. This may come from a read error, since a much larger clone is one base off. RNA was extracted from bulk tissue without any cell sorting. More than 3 cm separated this lung sample from the edge of the tumor. The data derive from a study of tumor and adjacent non-tumor tissue in lung cancer. Three rounds of nested PCR, following a modified ARM-PCR protocol, produced the TCRbeta library. TCRdb redid the calling of the multiplex PCR reads with MiXCR, one entry per CDR3 protein. The data show about 43,000 distinct CDR3 sequences, more than 50% seen once. The V end was cut by 2 bases, the J end by 3 bases, with 12 bases between. This CDR3 has 15 amino acids. The germline gives CDR1 MNHEY, CDR2 SVGEGT.

Input material: distant non-tumor lung tissue. This TCR derives from a man aged 50-60 years with non-small cell lung cancer. The chain uses TRBV6-2 or TRBV6-3 and TRBJ2-3; tentative D call: TRBD2 (6 bases). The CDR3 DNA is TGTGCCAGCAGTTACGCTAAGCTAGCGACAGATACGCAGTATTTT. It encodes CASSYAKLATDTQYF.